These 25 T cell receptor beta chains were sequenced from one sample in a study of human T cells and chemical hapten exposure. Individual cDNA molecules (in the library) carried attached unique molecular identifiers. TCRdb itself ran the reads through MiXCR, one entry per CDR3 protein. The repertoire holds fewer than 150,000 distinct CDR3 sequences, with around 8.5% as singletons. Before extraction, the whole blood was not fractionated, and total RNA was taken from it. Sequencing was performed on whole blood. Every receptor here comes from a human donor in good health. Some clones in this sample may be carry-over from other donors' samples.

The rearrangement links TRBV7-9 to TRBJ1-1; D is uncertain. This CDR3 contains 12 residues. V was shortened by 4 bases and J by 6 bases, with 9 bases between the two germline ends. The germline CDR1 and CDR2 sequences are SEHNR and FQNEAQ (reference sequence). CDR3 sequence (DNA): TGTGCCAGCAGCTCTAGCGGGGCTGAAGCTTTCTTT. Protein: CASSSSGAEAFF.

The sample holds a few counts of this clonotype. The genes are TRBV10-3 and TRBJ2-7; the match to TRBD2 covers 8 bases. Germline loops: CDR1 ENHRY, CDR2 SYGVKD. V shed 10 bases, J shed 4 bases, and the junction held 9 bases outside the gene matches. The CDR3 length is 13 residues. The chain's CDR3 is CATLREGSYEQYF. The CDR3 DNA sequence: TGTGCCACCTTACGGGAGGGGAGTTACGAGCAGTACTTC.

This clonotype was seen more than once but under ten times. The chain carries TRBV11-2 and TRBJ1-6; D is uncertain. The CDR3 loop spans 15 amino acids. Trimming pared 1 base from V and 10 bases from J, leaving 14 bases between. Germline V gives CDR1 SGHAT, CDR2 FQNNGV. CDR3 region: CASSLGGPLASPLHF. DNA of the CDR3: TGTGCCAGCAGCTTAGGCGGACCCTTGGCGTCACCCCTCCACTTT.

This clonotype showed up many times. This chain links TRBV6-2 or TRBV6-3 with TRBJ2-7; TRBD1 matches 9 bases. The CDR3 runs 16 residues. The trim removed 0 bases at V and 0 bases at J, leaving 3 bases unmatched. Germline-derived CDR1 and CDR2 are MNHEY and SVGEGT. This chain's CDR3 is CASSYSRTGDSYEQYF. In nucleotides, the CDR3 is TGTGCCAGCAGTTACTCTCGGACAGGGGACTCCTACGAGCAGTACTTC.

Note on this clonotype: This may stem from a read error, because a much larger clone lies one nucleotide away. The chain recombines TRBV20-1 with TRBJ2-2; 11 bases line up with TRBD2. The CDR3 covers 15 residues. Germline CDR1 is DFQATT and CDR2 is SNEGSKA (reference sequence). The CDR3 bases are TGCAGTGCCCCATTAGCGGGAGGGGCGGCCGGGGAGATGTTTTTT. Translated: CSAPLAGGAAGEMFF.

The gene calls are TRBV5-1 and TRBJ2-5; 7 nucleotides agree with TRBD2. V lost 0 bases to trimming and J lost 5 bases; unmatched junction nucleotides: 7. The germline CDR1 and CDR2 sequences are SGHRS and YFSETQ. The CDR3 spans 15 residues. In DNA form, the CDR3 reads TGCGCCAGCAGCTTGGCCGCGGGGGAGGTGGAGACCCAGTACTTC. As protein: CASSLAAGEVETQYF. Full variable domain (outside the CDR3, taken from reference TRBV5-1 and TRBJ2-5): KAGVTQTPRYLIKTRGQQVTLSCSPISGHRSVSWYQQTPGQGLQFLFEYFSETQRNKGNFPGRFSGRQFSNSRSEMNVSTLELGDSALYLCASSLAAGEVETQYFGPGTRLLVL.

The chain combines TRBV6-1 with TRBJ2-3, with D perhaps matching TRBD1 or TRBD2 (5 bases each). Trimming shortened V by 6 bases and J by 4 bases, and 8 bases separated the two germline ends. The germline V gene encodes CDR1 MNHNS and CDR2 SASEGT. The CDR3 spans 12 residues. The CDR3 DNA reads TGTGCCAGCAGGGGGACGGCAGATACGCAGTATTTT. Translating gives CASRGTADTQYF.

CDR3 protein: CASSVDQDQPQHF. Written as DNA, the CDR3 is TGTGCCAGCAGCGTAGATCAGGATCAGCCCCAGCATTTT. The chain employs TRBV9 and TRBJ1-5; no clear D gene. The CDR3 runs to 13 residues. Per the germline V gene, CDR1 is SGDLS and CDR2 is YYNGEE. V lost 0 bases, J lost 5 bases, and 6 bases lay in between.

This clonotype occurred a few times. The CDR3 region has the DNA TGTGCTAGTGGTTTAGTGACAGAGCCCTACGAGCAGTACTTC. Its translation: CASGLVTEPYEQYF. The gene calls are TRBV12-5 and TRBJ2-7, with D tentatively TRBD1 (5 bases). The germline V gene has CDR1 LGHNT and CDR2 FRNRAP. V lost 3 bases, J lost 2 bases, and 11 bases lay in between. The CDR3 length is 14 residues.

The chain joins TRBV5-4 to TRBJ2-5; 7 bases map to TRBD2. The V gene's germline CDR1 is SGHNT and CDR2 YYREEE (reference sequence). The J segment lost 0 bases and the V segment lost 0 bases, leaving 2 bases of the junction unmatched. This CDR3 comprises 15 residues. CDR3 region: CASSLGGGYQETQYF. The CDR3 DNA reads TGTGCCAGCAGCTTGGGGGGGGGGTACCAAGAGACCCAGTACTTC.

This clonotype was observed a few times. The J gene is TRBJ2-2, the V gene TRBV11-1; D gene unclear. The CDR3 loop spans 15 amino acids. The germline V and J ends were trimmed by 5 bases and 1 base, with 11 bases remaining between them. Germline V CDR1 and CDR2: SGHAT, FQDESV (reference sequence). For the CDR3, the DNA is TGTGCCAGCAGCCACCCCCCAGGGAACACCGGGGAGCTGTTTTTT. Protein: CASSHPPGNTGELFF.

At least ten counts were recorded for this clonotype. The chain links TRBV6-5 to TRBJ1-1; tentative D call: TRBD1 (6 bases). Germline CDR1 is MNHEY and CDR2 is SVGAGI. V was cut by 8 bases and J by 4 bases, with 14 bases left in between. The CDR3 totals 13 residues. The CDR3 sequence is CASGQGIGTEAFF. The CDR3 nucleotides are TGTGCCAGCGGGCAGGGGATTGGCACTGAAGCTTTCTTT.

The chain is built from TRBV14 and TRBJ1-4, with TRBD1 as a possible D gene (5 bases). V gave up 6 bases and J gave up 4 bases, with 9 bases separating them. The CDR3 contains 13 residues. Germline values: CDR1 SGHDN, CDR2 FVKESK. The CDR3, as DNA: TGTGCCAGCAGTAGACAGTATAATGAAAAACTGTTTTTT. Protein sequence: CASSRQYNEKLFF.

This clonotype showed up just a few times. This chain's CDR3 is CASGAHGGPNTEAFF. The CDR3 nucleotides are TGTGCTAGTGGTGCTCACGGGGGGCCCAACACTGAAGCTTTCTTT. The chain has TRBV12-5 and TRBJ1-1; weak D call: TRBD1 (6 bases). Germline V CDR1 and CDR2: LGHNT, FRNRAP. The CDR3 has 15 residues. Trimming took off 5 bases at V and 2 bases at J, with 15 bases between the two ends.

This clonotype was counted at least ten times. The V call is TRBV7-2, the J call TRBJ2-1, with 7 bases lining up with TRBD2. Germline CDR1 reads SGHTA; CDR2 reads FQGNSA. V trimming: 5 bases; J trimming: 8 bases; junction bases outside the gene matches: 15. The CDR3 extends over 16 amino acids. This CDR3 reads CASSPRRWEGPDEQFF. The CDR3 DNA sequence: TGTGCCAGCAGCCCCCGAAGGTGGGAGGGCCCCGATGAGCAGTTCTTC.

This clonotype was detected only a few times. The chain links TRBV9 to TRBJ1-1; D is perhaps TRBD1 (6 bases). In germline, CDR1 is SGDLS, CDR2 YYNGEE. The CDR3 extends over 13 amino acids. The V end was cut by 3 bases, the J end by 3 bases, with 9 bases between. The CDR3 DNA follows: TGTGCCAGCAGCGACGGACAGTACACTGAAGCTTTCTTT. The encoded protein is CASSDGQYTEAFF.

This clonotype was counted ten times or more. The rearrangement uses TRBV25-1 and TRBJ2-1; D possibly corresponds to TRBD2 (5 bases). The ends were cut back, 2 bases at V and 2 bases at J, with 7 bases in the middle. Germline lookup yields CDR1 MGHDK and CDR2 SYGVNS. CDR3 size: 14 residues. The CDR3: CASSELGAYNEQFF. CDR3 bases: TGTGCCAGCAGTGAACTGGGAGCCTACAATGAGCAGTTCTTC.

V and J are TRBV6-2 or TRBV6-3 and TRBJ2-2; weak D call: TRBD2 (7 bases). The CDR3 totals 15 residues. Germline V gene data show CDR1 as MNHEY and CDR2 as SVGEGT. V lost 0 bases and J 6 bases, leaving 11 bases between the germline ends. CDR3 nucleotides: TGTGCCAGCAGTTACTCGGGGGGGGGCCCCGGGGAGCTGTTTTTT. Residues: CASSYSGGGPGELFF.

This clonotype was counted only a few times. V gene TRBV9 combines with J gene TRBJ2-3; the D call may be TRBD1 or TRBD2 (5 bases each). Between the trimmed V and J ends, which lost 0 bases and 1 base, there was a span of 18 bases. CDR1 is SGDLS, CDR2 YYNGEE, per germline. The CDR3 sequence is 18 residues long. CDR3 in amino acids: CASSVAGPPLRGTDTQYF. DNA for the CDR3: TGTGCCAGCAGCGTAGCGGGGCCCCCCCTAAGGGGCACAGATACGCAGTATTTT.

This clonotype came up many times. This rearrangement joins TRBV20-1 to TRBJ2-5, with D unclear. V was pared by 0 bases and J by 5 bases, with 7 bases between. This CDR3 is built from 12 residues. In germline, CDR1 is DFQATT, CDR2 SNEGSKA (reference sequence). In DNA, the CDR3 is TGCAGTGCTAGAGAAAACTCGGAGACCCAGTACTTC. Translated, it gives CSARENSETQYF.

This clonotype was seen many times. The chain joins TRBV12-3 or TRBV12-4 to TRBJ2-5; D gene unclear. V was pared by 6 bases and J by 4 bases, with 18 bases between. CDR3 length: 15 amino acids. As DNA, the CDR3 is TGTGCCAGCAGCCCCCTTTTAGGAATAGGAGAGACCCAGTACTTC. Its translation: CASSPLLGIGETQYF.

The chain recombines TRBV20-1 with TRBJ1-2, with 12 positions matching TRBD1. The ends lost 0 bases at V and 8 bases at J; junction bases unmatched: 13. This CDR3 has 17 amino acids. The V gene's germline CDR1 is DFQATT and CDR2 SNEGSKA (reference sequence). The CDR3 DNA is TGCAGTGCTAGAGATCGACAACCGGGACAGGGGGCGGAGGGCTACACCTTC. Translation gives CSARDRQPGQGAEGYTF.

Many counts were recorded for this clonotype. The J gene is TRBJ1-5, the V gene TRBV12-3 or TRBV12-4; D unclear. The CDR3 is 11 amino acids. Trimming removed 3 bases at V and 6 bases at J, with 3 bases between. For the CDR3, the DNA is TGTGCCAGCAGTTTGGGTCAGCCCCAGCATTTT. Translating gives CASSLGQPQHF.

This clonotype was seen repeatedly, ten times or more. The V gene is TRBV11-3, the J gene TRBJ2-1; perhaps D is TRBD1 or TRBD2 (6 bases each). The CDR3 has 18 residues. Germline assignment: CDR1 SGHNT and CDR2 YENEEA. Deletions cut 0 bases from V and 0 bases from J, with 15 bases between. Here the CDR3 DNA reads TGTGCCAGCAGCTTAGAACAGGGAGGTTCGGCCTCCTACAATGAGCAGTTCTTC. This encodes CASSLEQGGSASYNEQFF.

This clonotype turned up a few times. This rearrangement joins TRBV12-3 or TRBV12-4 to TRBJ2-2; 9 bases are shared with TRBD1. Germline trimming cut 8 bases from V and 4 bases from J; bases unmatched to any gene: 8. CDR3 length equals 15 residues. CDR3 DNA sequence: TGTGCCAGCGGCGCCGGGACAGGGTTCACCGGGGAGCTGTTTTTT. This encodes CASGAGTGFTGELFF.